The 23 T cell receptor beta chains in this list originate from one sample, sequenced in a study of response to subunit inactivated influenza vaccine. TCRdb reanalysed the RT-PCR reads using MiXCR and keeps one entry per CDR3 protein. The sample carries about 780,000 distinct CDR3 sequences, roughly 20% recorded once. The sequences come from PBMCs from blood, collected about 5 days after vaccination. Receptor source: a man between 50 and 59 years old who received an inactivated influenza vaccine.

The chain has TRBV6-2 or TRBV6-3 and TRBJ2-4, with 11 bases identical to TRBD1. CDR3 length equals 14 residues. Germline CDR1 MNHEY, CDR2 SVGEGT. V shed 6 bases and J 6 bases; nucleotides not matched to a gene: 4. The CDR3: CASSRTGGINIQYF. The CDR3 bases are TGTGCCAGCAGCCGGACAGGGGGCATAAACATTCAGTACTTC.

The genes are TRBV7-2 and TRBJ1-5; D is perhaps TRBD1 (5 bases). The ends were cut back, 4 bases at V and 4 bases at J, with 8 bases in the middle. Germline V gene lookup returns CDR1 SGHTA and CDR2 FQGNSA. This CDR3 has 13 amino acids. The CDR3 region is CASSSTVNQPQHF. The CDR3 nucleotides read TGTGCCAGCAGCTCGACAGTTAATCAGCCCCAGCATTTT.

The DNA for the CDR3 is TGTGCCAGCAGTTTAGCCGGGACAGTCATGAACACTGAAGCTTTCTTT. It encodes CASSLAGTVMNTEAFF. The chain couples TRBV12-3 or TRBV12-4 to TRBJ1-1, with 7 bases aligning to TRBD1. This CDR3 has 16 amino acids. V trimming: 0 bases; J trimming: 0 bases; junction bases outside the gene matches: 4.

This chain uses TRBV6-1 with TRBJ2-1, with a weak D call TRBD1 (7 bases). CDR1 and CDR2 (germline): MNHNS, SASEGT. This CDR3 region has 15 residues. The ends were cut back, 7 bases at V and 4 bases at J, with 17 bases in the middle. CDR3 protein: CASTKGGTAYNEQFF. CDR3 bases: TGTGCCAGCACCAAAGGAGGGACAGCTTACAATGAGCAGTTCTTC.

The rearrangement uses TRBV7-2 and TRBJ2-7; maybe TRBD2 (6 bases). The length of the CDR3 is 16 residues. Trimming took off 2 bases at V and 4 bases at J, with 18 bases between the two ends. From germline, CDR1 is SGHTA and CDR2 FQGNSA. The CDR3 coding sequence is TGTGCCAGCAGCTTAAACATGCCTAGCGTAACGTACGAGCAGTACTTC. Translating it yields CASSLNMPSVTYEQYF.

In this sample, this clonotype turned up a few times. This chain connects TRBV6-4 to TRBJ1-6; 8 positions match TRBD1. Germline-derived CDR1 and CDR2 are MRHNA and SNTAGT. Germline trimming cut 6 bases from V and 9 bases from J; bases unmatched to any gene: 7. CDR3 length: 14 residues. The CDR3 spells CASRAGGESSPLHF. Written as DNA, the CDR3 is TGTGCCAGCAGGGCAGGGGGCGAAAGTTCACCCCTCCACTTT.

Many counts were recorded for this clonotype. The chain combines TRBV20-1 with TRBJ1-3; TRBD1 is a possible D gene (5 bases). The germline V gene has CDR1 DFQATT and CDR2 SNEGSKA (reference sequence). The CDR3 totals 18 residues. Trimming removed 4 bases from V and 2 bases from J, with 24 bases in between. CDR3 DNA sequence: TGCAGTGCTACCAAAGGAGCGGGACTTCCAACTGCTGGAAACACCATATATTTT. Translating gives CSATKGAGLPTAGNTIYF.

The chain recombines TRBV6-2 or TRBV6-3 with TRBJ2-7; 7 bases are a match to TRBD2. This CDR3 is 15 amino acids long. Losses at the gene ends were 0 bases for V and 2 bases for J; bases not matched to a gene: 4. CDR1 is MNHEY and CDR2 is SVGEGT in the germline V gene. The CDR3 DNA sequence: TGTGCCAGCAGTTACTCTCTAGCGGAGCCCTACGAGCAGTACTTC. This translates into CASSYSLAEPYEQYF.

The rearrangement joins TRBV15 to TRBJ2-5; TRBD2 matches at 10 bases. The CDR3 is 15 residues long. J gave up 7 bases and V 0 bases, and 5 bases lay outside the gene matches. Germline-derived CDR1 and CDR2 are LNHNV and YYDKDF (reference sequence). This CDR3 is CATSRDRASGRTQYF. CDR3 DNA sequence: TGTGCCACCAGCAGAGATCGGGCTAGCGGGAGGACCCAGTACTTC.

This clonotype was detected a few times. The chain recombines TRBV6-5 with TRBJ2-6; TRBD2 is a possible D gene (6 bases). The germline CDR1 and CDR2 sequences are MNHEY and SVGAGI. The CDR3 contains 19 residues. With 3 bases removed from V and 0 bases from J, the gap between germline ends came to 18 bases. This CDR3 reads CASSYSGVHPSSGANVLTF. The CDR3 nucleotides read TGTGCCAGCAGTTATTCGGGGGTACATCCCAGCTCTGGGGCCAACGTCCTGACTTTC.

In its sample, this clonotype was seen many times. The rearrangement joins TRBV9 to TRBJ2-1, with D unresolved. Trimming shortened V by 0 bases and J by 4 bases, and 8 bases separated the two germline ends. Germline values: CDR1 SGDLS, CDR2 YYNGEE. The CDR3 runs 14 residues. Here the CDR3 DNA reads TGTGCCAGCAGCGTAGGAGACCAATACAATGAGCAGTTCTTC. Translation gives CASSVGDQYNEQFF. Together with reference TRBV9 and TRBJ2-1, the CDR3 gives the full variable domain: DSGVTQTPKHLITATGQRVTLRCSPRSGDLSVYWYQQSLDQGLQFLIQYYNGEERAKGNILERFSAQQFPDLHSELNLSSLELGDSALYFCASSVGDQYNEQFFGPGTRLTVL.

In its sample, this clonotype was seen a few times. The rearrangement joins TRBV6-1 to TRBJ1-6, with D uncertain. Trimming removed 2 bases at V and 6 bases at J, with 8 bases between. The germline V gene encodes CDR1 MNHNS and CDR2 SASEGT. The CDR3 is 14 amino acids. The CDR3 nucleotides are TGTGCCAGCAGTGAATCGGGCACTAATTCACCCCTCCACTTT. Protein: CASSESGTNSPLHF.

This chain uses TRBV9 with TRBJ2-7; TRBD1 matches 11 bases. Germline values: CDR1 SGDLS, CDR2 YYNGEE. There are 14 residues in the CDR3. Unmatched junction bases numbered 5, after V lost 3 bases and J lost 6 bases. The DNA of the CDR3 is TGTGCCAGCAGCGCCGGGACAGGGGGTTTCGAGCAGTACTTC. Amino acid sequence: CASSAGTGGFEQYF.

The rearrangement joins TRBV2 to TRBJ1-6, with D unclear. Trimming stripped 10 bases from V and 8 bases from J, with 15 bases between. The CDR3 loop spans 13 amino acids. Germline V lookup: CDR1 SNHLY, CDR2 FYNNEI. CDR3 protein: CAIRTGVDSPLHF. CDR3 nucleotide sequence: TGTGCCATACGGACGGGAGTCGATTCACCCCTCCACTTT. The variable domain in full, completed from reference TRBV2 and TRBJ1-6, reads EPEVTQTPSHQVTQMGQEVILRCVPISNHLYFYWYRQILGQKVEFLVSFYNNEISEKSEIFDDQFSVERPDGSNFTLKIRSTKLEDSAMYFCAIRTGVDSPLHFGNGTRLTVT.

The chain employs TRBV20-1 and TRBJ2-4; D gene uncertain. Trimming pared 2 bases from V and 5 bases from J, leaving 4 bases between. The CDR3 contains 11 residues. CDR1 and CDR2 from the germline V gene are DFQATT and SNEGSKA (reference sequence). The DNA of the CDR3 is TGCAGTGCTAGATGGGAAAACATTCAGTACTTC. Residues: CSARWENIQYF.

A note on this clonotype: One end of the junction varies from germline; a read error may be responsible. CDR3 nucleotide sequence: TGTGCTAGCAGCTTCTCGGGCAGGGGGGAGACCCAGTACTTC. Protein: CASSFSGRGETQYF. The chain recombines TRBV7-7 with TRBJ2-5, with 7 bases aligning to TRBD1. The CDR3 runs to 14 residues. Germline CDR1 SSHAT, CDR2 FNYEAQ (reference sequence).

Only a few counts were recorded for this clonotype. The genes are TRBV20-1 and TRBJ2-5; TRBD2 matches 10 bases. V gave up 3 bases and J gave up 2 bases; unmatched junction bases: 6. Germline values: CDR1 DFQATT, CDR2 SNEGSKA (reference sequence). The CDR3 has 15 residues. In DNA, the CDR3 is TGCAGTGCTAGGCCCGGGACTAGCGTACAAGAGACCCAGTACTTC. Protein: CSARPGTSVQETQYF.

The chain recombines TRBV20-1 with TRBJ2-2; D gene uncertain. This CDR3 contains 17 residues. Deletions cut 2 bases from V and 7 bases from J, with 23 bases between. CDR1 and CDR2 (germline): DFQATT, SNEGSKA (reference sequence). The CDR3 DNA reads TGCAGTGCTAGATCTACCCGATGGCCGACGATCTACGGGGAGCTGTTTTTT. Amino acids: CSARSTRWPTIYGELFF.

This chain joins TRBV4-1 and TRBJ2-3, with TRBD1 matching over 7 bases. The CDR3 spans 15 residues. Germline trimming cut 1 base from V and 1 base from J; bases unmatched to any gene: 2. Per the germline V gene, CDR1 is MGHRA and CDR2 is YSYEKL. The CDR3: CASSQGQGGTDTQYF. The CDR3 coding sequence is TGCGCCAGCAGCCAAGGACAGGGAGGCACAGATACGCAGTATTTT.

The chain links TRBV3-1 to TRBJ1-2, with 7 bases aligning to TRBD1. CDR1 LGHDT and CDR2 YNNKEL come from the germline V gene (reference sequence). The CDR3 sequence is 16 residues long. The trim removed 1 base at V and 3 bases at J, leaving 8 bases unmatched. The CDR3: CASSQVAGGEDYGYTF. CDR3 nucleotides: TGTGCCAGCAGCCAAGTGGCAGGGGGTGAGGACTATGGCTACACCTTC. Combining the CDR3 with reference TRBV3-1 and TRBJ1-2 gives the whole variable domain DTAVSQTPKYLVTQMGNDKSIKCEQNLGHDTMYWYKQDSKKFLKIMFSYNNKELIINETVPNRFSPKSPDKAHLNLHINSLELGDSAVYFCASSQVAGGEDYGYTFGSGTRLTVV.

This sequence joins TRBV7-7 and TRBJ2-2; a possible D gene is TRBD1 (5 bases). Trimming removed 1 base at V and 0 bases at J, with 15 bases between. Germline V CDR1 and CDR2: SSHAT, FNYEAQ (reference sequence). The CDR3 runs to 18 residues. The CDR3 nucleotides are TGTGCCAGCAGCTTAGTCTCGCCAGGGCCAACGAACACCGGGGAGCTGTTTTTT. It specifies CASSLVSPGPTNTGELFF.

The chain employs TRBV20-1 and TRBJ2-5; D uncertain. The CDR3 is 16 residues long. V lost 1 base and J lost 1, with 16 bases in between. Germline V gives CDR1 DFQATT, CDR2 SNEGSKA (reference sequence). The CDR3 DNA reads as TGCAGTGCTAGAGCTGGGTCGGGTGAGACCCAAGAGACCCAGTACTTC. Protein product: CSARAGSGETQETQYF.

The chain links TRBV20-1 to TRBJ2-1; 12 nucleotides agree with TRBD2. The CDR3 spans 15 residues. V trimming: 6 bases; J trimming: 5 bases; junction bases outside the gene matches: 8. CDR1 DFQATT and CDR2 SNEGSKA come from the germline V gene (reference sequence). The CDR3 reads CSARWTSGMDNEQFF. As DNA, the CDR3 is TGCAGTGCGAGGTGGACTAGCGGGATGGACAATGAGCAGTTCTTC.